The clone carrying this T cell receptor (beta chain) was found many times. The antigen remains unidentified. A second PCR of roughly 6 to 12 cycles used a sample-barcoded 5' primer and a J-beta primer mix. Each cDNA molecule carried a tag from a template-switch adaptor that contained 12 random nucleotides. MiXCR, run by TCRdb on the 5' RACE reads, gives a single entry per CDR3 protein. The data contain 540,000 or so distinct CDR3 sequences, 40% to 50% of them singletons. This entry is derived from a study of blood T cells in healthy people across ages. Whole-study results and caveats: Significant beta diversity loss was already apparent by age about 39, declining roughly linearly. It was found that TCR beta diversity correlated strongly with the percentage of naive T cells.

This CDR3 has 14 amino acids. V lost 6 bases, J lost 7 bases, and 7 bases stayed unmatched. V usage is TRBV12-3 or TRBV12-4 and J usage is TRBJ2-1, with TRBD1 identical over 9 bases. Sequences were obtained from blood. The source of this sequence is an elderly man in good health. CDR3 DNA sequence: TGTGCCAGCAGGCGGAACAGGGGGCAGAATGAGCAGTTCTTC. Protein: CASRRNRGQNEQFF.